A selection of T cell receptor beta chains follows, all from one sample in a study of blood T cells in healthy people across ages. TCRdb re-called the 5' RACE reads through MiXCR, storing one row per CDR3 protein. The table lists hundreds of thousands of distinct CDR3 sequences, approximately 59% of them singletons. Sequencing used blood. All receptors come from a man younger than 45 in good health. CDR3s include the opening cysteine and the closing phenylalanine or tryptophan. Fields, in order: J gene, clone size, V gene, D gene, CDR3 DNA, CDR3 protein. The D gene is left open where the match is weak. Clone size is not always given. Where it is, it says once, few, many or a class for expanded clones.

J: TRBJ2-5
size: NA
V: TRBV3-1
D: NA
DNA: TGTGCCAGCAGCCAAGTTTGGAGCACAATAAACCACCAAGAGACCCAGTACTTC
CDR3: CASSQVWSTINHQETQYF

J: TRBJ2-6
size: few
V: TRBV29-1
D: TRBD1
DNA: TGCAGCGAATCCGGGACAGTTCAGAGCTCTGGGGCCAACGTCCTGACTTTC
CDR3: CSESGTVQSSGANVLTF

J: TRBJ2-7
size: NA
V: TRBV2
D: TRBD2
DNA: TGTGCCAGCAATGGGGCGGGGGGGCGGTACGAGCAGTACTTC
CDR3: CASNGAGGRYEQYF

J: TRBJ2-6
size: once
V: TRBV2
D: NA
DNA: TGTGCCAGCCAAGGGGGGCCTGGGGCCAACGTCCTGACTTTC
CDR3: CASQGGPGANVLTF

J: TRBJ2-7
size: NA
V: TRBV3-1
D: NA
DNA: TGTGCCAGCAGCCCCTTGGAGTTTGGGTTGGGGGATGAGCAGTACTTC
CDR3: CASSPLEFGLGDEQYF

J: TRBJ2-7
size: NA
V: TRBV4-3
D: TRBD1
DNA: TGCGCCAGCAGCCAAGACGACTGGGACAGGCAACATTACAGATTCTACGAGCAGTACTTC
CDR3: CASSQDDWDRQHYRFYEQYF

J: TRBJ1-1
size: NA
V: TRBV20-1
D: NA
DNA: TGCAGTGCAAATGCAGACAGAGAAACTTTCTTT
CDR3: CSANADRETFF

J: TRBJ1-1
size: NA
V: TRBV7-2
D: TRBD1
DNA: TGTGCCAGCAGCGCCATGTGGGACAGGGGACCGAACACTGAAGCTTTCTTT
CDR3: CASSAMWDRGPNTEAFF

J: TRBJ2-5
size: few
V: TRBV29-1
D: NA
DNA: TGCAGCGTTGGAACACAAGAGACCCAGTACTTC
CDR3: CSVGTQETQYF

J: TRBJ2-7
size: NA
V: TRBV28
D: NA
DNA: TGTGCCAGCAGTTTTCCTTCTAGGGCCTTGGGCGACGAGCAGTACTTC
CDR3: CASSFPSRALGDEQYF

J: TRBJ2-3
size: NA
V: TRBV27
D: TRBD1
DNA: TGTGCCAGCAGTTCGGGACAGCACACAGATACGCAGTATTTT
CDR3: CASSSGQHTDTQYF

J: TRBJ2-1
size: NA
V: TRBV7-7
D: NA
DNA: TGTGCTAGCAGCTTAGCGGACCGACTGGGTGAGCAGTTCTTC
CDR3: CASSLADRLGEQFF

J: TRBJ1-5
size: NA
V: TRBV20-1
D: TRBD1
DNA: TGCAGTGCTAGTAGGTGGACAGGGGACCAGCCTCAGCATTTT
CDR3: CSASRWTGDQPQHF

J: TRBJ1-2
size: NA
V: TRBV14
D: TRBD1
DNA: TGTGCCAGCAGCCGAGACAGGGCTGGCTACACCTTC
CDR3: CASSRDRAGYTF

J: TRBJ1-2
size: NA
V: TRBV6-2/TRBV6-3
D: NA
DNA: TGTGCCAGCACAATAACAGGAACGGGCTACACCTTC
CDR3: CASTITGTGYTF

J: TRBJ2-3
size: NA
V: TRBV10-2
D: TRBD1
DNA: TGCGCCAGCAGTGATCGTTTAGGGGACAGGGGGCGGGGTTACCACACAGATACGCAGTATTTT
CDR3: CASSDRLGDRGRGYHTDTQYF

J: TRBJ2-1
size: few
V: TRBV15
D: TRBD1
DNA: TGTGCCACCAGCAGCAGAGGTTTACAGGGGGGCAATGAGCAGTTCTTC
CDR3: CATSSRGLQGGNEQFF

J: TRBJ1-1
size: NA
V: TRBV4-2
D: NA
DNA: TGTGCCAGCAGCCAAGATTCAGACCCGAACACTGAAGCTTTCTTT
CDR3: CASSQDSDPNTEAFF

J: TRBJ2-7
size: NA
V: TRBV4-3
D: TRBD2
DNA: TGCGCCAGCAGCCCCGGGGGAGCGGGGGGGAATGAGCAGTACTTC
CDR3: CASSPGGAGGNEQYF

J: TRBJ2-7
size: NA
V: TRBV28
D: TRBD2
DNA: TGTGCCAGCAGTTCTACTAGCGGGGGGGCCTGGTACGAGCAGTACTTC
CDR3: CASSSTSGGAWYEQYF

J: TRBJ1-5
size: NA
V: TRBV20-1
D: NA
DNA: TGCAGTGCTAGAGTAAGGGGGGGCGGTCAGCCCCAGCATTTT
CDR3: CSARVRGGGQPQHF

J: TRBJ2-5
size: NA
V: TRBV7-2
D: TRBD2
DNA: TGTGCCAGCAGCCGTGGCTCTAGCGGGGGGGCCTGGGAGACCCAGTACTTC
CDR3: CASSRGSSGGAWETQYF

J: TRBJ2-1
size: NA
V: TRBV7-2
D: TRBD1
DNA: TGTGCCAGCAGTACCGGGACAGGGTCTGAGCAGTTCTTC
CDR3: CASSTGTGSEQFF

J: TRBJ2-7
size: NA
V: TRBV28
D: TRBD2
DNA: TGTGCCAGCAAAGGGGCGGGGGGAACCTACGAGCAGTACTTC
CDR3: CASKGAGGTYEQYF

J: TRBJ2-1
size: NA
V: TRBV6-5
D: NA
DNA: TGTGCCAGCAGTTTCGAGGGGAGCTCCTACAATGAGCAGTTCTTC
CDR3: CASSFEGSSYNEQFF

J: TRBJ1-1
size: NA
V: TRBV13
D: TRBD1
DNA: TGTGCCAGCAGCTCGTGGACAGGTGTCGGAGGGCCGAACACTGAAGCTTTCTTT
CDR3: CASSSWTGVGGPNTEAFF

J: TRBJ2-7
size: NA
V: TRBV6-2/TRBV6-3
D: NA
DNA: TGTGCCAGCAGTTACGCCCAGGGGAGGCACGAGCAGTACTTC
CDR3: CASSYAQGRHEQYF

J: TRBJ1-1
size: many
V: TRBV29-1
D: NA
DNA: TGCAGCGTTGGACAGATGAACACTGAAGCTTTCTTT
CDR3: CSVGQMNTEAFF

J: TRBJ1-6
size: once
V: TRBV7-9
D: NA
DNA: TGTGCCAGCAGCTTAGACGAGGGAATATCCGGCAGTCGCCACTTT
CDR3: CASSLDEGISGSRHF

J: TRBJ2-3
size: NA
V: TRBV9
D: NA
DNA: TGTGCCAGCAGCGTAGAGGAACCAGCAGGGGATACGCAGTATTTT
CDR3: CASSVEEPAGDTQYF

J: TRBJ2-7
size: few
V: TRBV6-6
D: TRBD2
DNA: TGTGCCAGCAGTTACTCGGGAGGGGCCCACTACGAGCAGTACTTC
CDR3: CASSYSGGAHYEQYF

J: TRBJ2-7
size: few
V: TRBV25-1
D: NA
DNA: TGTGCCAGCCTTGAAACAGGGAACCTGGGCGAGCAGTACTTC
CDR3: CASLETGNLGEQYF

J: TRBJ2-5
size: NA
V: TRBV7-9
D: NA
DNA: TGTGCCAGCAGTGACACCACATCCCAAGAGACCCAGTACTTC
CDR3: CASSDTTSQETQYF

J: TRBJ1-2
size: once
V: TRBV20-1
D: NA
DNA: TGCAGTGCTAAAGGGGGACTCTACACCTTC
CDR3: CSAKGGLYTF

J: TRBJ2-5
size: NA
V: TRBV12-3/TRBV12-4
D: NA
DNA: TGTGCCAGCAGTAGGGAGGTCGCTCTCCAAGAGACCCAGTACTTC
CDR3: CASSREVALQETQYF

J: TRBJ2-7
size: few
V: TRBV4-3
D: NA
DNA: TGCGCCAGCAGCCAAGAAAAGTATTCCTACGAGCAGTACTTC
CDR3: CASSQEKYSYEQYF

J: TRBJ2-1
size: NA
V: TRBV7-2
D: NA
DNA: TGTGCCAGCAGATTAGACCCCCAATGGGTTGAGCAGTTCTTC
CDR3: CASRLDPQWVEQFF

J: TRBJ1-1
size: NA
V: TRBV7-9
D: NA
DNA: TGTGCCAGCAGCCGACAAGACAGTTACGCTTTCTTT
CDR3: CASSRQDSYAFF

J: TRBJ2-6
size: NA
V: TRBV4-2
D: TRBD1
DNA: TGTGCCAGCAGCCCTGACAGGGAACAGGCTGGGGCCAACGTCCTGACTTTC
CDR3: CASSPDREQAGANVLTF

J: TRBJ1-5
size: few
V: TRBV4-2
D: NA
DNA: TGTGCCAGCAGCCAAGCCGTTTCGGATCAGCCCCAGCATTTT
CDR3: CASSQAVSDQPQHF

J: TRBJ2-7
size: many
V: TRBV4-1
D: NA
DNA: TGCGCCAGCAGCCAAGGGACAGACTACGAGCAGTACTTC
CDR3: CASSQGTDYEQYF

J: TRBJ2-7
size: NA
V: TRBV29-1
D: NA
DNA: TGCAGCGGCTCCCGGGGGACGTCCTACGAGCAGTACTTC
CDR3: CSGSRGTSYEQYF

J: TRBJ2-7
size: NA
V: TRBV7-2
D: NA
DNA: TGTGCCAGCAGCCCACAGTTGAGAGTCCAGTACTTC
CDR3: CASSPQLRVQYF

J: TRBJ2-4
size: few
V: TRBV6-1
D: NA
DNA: TGTGCCAGCAGTGAAAGATCCCGACCCCTTCAGTACTTC
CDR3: CASSERSRPLQYF

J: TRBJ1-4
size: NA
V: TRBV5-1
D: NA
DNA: TGCGCCAGCAGCTTGGGTTCGGGGAACGAAAAACTGTTTTTT
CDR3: CASSLGSGNEKLFF